Reported below is one T cell receptor beta chain. Its antigen is undetermined. Germline-derived CDR1 and CDR2 are SNHLY and FYNNEI. This CDR3 has 17 residues. Deletions cut 3 bases from V and 2 bases from J, with 16 bases between. These data are taken from a study of Ad26.COV2.S vaccination and SARS-CoV-2 variants. Study-wide results and limits: The authors reported substantial breadth in spike-specific CD8+ and CD4+ T cell responses after vaccination. Vaccine recipients had higher spike-specific TCR breadth than placebo recipients.

The table came from immunoSEQ multiplex PCR; TCRdb's copy has only in-frame clones and leaves some out. Seen here are 85,000 to 120,000 clones, about three quarters observed once, and the top ten hold 17%. V gene TRBV2 combines with J gene TRBJ2-2; D perhaps matches TRBD1 (5 bases). The source was peripheral blood, collected after recovery from COVID-19. The sequence derives from a human donor who had recovered from COVID-19. DNA for the CDR3: TGTGCCAGCAGTGAGCCCGGGCAGGGATTAAACACCGGGGAGCTGTTTTTT. This translates into CASSEPGQGLNTGELFF.